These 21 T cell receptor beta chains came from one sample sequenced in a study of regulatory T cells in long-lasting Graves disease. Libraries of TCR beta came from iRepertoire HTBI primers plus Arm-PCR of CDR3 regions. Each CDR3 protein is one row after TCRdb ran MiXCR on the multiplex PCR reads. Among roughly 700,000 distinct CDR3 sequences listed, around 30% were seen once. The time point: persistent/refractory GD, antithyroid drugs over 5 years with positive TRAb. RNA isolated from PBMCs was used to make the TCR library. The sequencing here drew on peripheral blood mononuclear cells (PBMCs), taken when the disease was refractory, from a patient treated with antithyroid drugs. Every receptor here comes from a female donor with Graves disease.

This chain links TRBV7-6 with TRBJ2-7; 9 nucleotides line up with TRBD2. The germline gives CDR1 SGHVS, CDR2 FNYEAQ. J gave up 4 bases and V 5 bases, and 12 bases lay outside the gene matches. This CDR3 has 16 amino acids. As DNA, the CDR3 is TGTGCCAGCAGCCCCCTCGGGGTAGCGGGAGCGTACGAGCAGTACTTC. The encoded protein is CASSPLGVAGAYEQYF.

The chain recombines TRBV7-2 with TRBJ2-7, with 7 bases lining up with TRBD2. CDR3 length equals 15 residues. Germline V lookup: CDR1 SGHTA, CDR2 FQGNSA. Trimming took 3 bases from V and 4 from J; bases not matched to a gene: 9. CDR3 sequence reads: CASSLQRERAYEQYF. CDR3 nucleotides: TGTGCCAGCAGCTTGCAGCGGGAAAGGGCATACGAGCAGTACTTC.

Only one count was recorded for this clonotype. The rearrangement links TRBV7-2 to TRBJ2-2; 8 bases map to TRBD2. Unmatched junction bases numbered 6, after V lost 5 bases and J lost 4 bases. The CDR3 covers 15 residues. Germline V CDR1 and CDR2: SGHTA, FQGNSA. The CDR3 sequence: CASSRGGTSTGELFF. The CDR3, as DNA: TGTGCCAGCAGCCGGGGCGGGACTAGCACCGGGGAGCTGTTTTTT.

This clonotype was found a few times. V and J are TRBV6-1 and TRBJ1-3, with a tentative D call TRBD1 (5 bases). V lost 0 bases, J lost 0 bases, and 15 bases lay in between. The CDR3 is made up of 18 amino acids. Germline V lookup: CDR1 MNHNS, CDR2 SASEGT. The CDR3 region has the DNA TGTGCCAGCAGTGAAGCGCTGTGGGTACAGGACTCTGGAAACACCATATATTTT. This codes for CASSEALWVQDSGNTIYF.

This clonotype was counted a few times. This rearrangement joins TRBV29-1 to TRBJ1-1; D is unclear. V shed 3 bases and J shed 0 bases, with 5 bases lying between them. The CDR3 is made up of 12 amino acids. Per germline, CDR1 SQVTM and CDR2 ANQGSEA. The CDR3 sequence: CSVDAMNTEAFF. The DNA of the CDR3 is TGCAGCGTTGACGCGATGAACACTGAAGCTTTCTTT.

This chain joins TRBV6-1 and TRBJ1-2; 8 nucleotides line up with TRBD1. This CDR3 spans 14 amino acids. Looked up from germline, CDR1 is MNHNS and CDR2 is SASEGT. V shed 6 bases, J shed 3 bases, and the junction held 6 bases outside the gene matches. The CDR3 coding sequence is TGTGCCAGCAGCCCAGGGGGCGCCGACTATGGCTACACCTTC. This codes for CASSPGGADYGYTF.

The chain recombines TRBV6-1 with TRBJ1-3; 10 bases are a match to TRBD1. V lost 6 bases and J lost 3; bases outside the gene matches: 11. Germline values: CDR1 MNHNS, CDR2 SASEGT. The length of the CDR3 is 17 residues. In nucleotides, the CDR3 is TGTGCCAGCAGCTCTAAAAGGACAGGGGGGAGTGGAAACACCATATATTTT. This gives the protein CASSSKRTGGSGNTIYF.

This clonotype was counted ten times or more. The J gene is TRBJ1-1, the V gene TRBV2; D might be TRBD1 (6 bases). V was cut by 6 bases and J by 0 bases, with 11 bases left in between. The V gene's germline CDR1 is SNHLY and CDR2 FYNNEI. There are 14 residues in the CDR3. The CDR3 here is CASSYRVVNTEAFF. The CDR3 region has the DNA TGTGCCAGCAGCTACAGGGTTGTGAACACTGAAGCTTTCTTT.

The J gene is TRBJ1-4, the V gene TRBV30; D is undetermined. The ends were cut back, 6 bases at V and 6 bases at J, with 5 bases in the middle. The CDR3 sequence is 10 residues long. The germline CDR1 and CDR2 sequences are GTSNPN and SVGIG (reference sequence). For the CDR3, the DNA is TGTGCCTGCTTCTATGAAAAACTGTTTTTT. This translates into CACFYEKLFF.

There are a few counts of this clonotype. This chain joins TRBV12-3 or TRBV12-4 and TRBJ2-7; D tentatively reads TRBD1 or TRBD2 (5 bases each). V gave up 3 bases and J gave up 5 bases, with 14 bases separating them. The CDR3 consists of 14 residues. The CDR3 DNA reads TGTGCCAGCAGTTTGAGTGGGGGTCGGGACGAGCAGTACTTC. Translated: CASSLSGGRDEQYF.

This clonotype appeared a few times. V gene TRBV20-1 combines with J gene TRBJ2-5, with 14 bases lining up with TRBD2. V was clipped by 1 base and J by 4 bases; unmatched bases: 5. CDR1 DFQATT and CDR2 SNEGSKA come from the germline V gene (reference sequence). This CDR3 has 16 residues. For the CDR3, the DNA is TGCAGTGCTAGAGCTGGGACTAGCGGGAGAAGAGAGACCCAGTACTTC. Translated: CSARAGTSGRRETQYF.

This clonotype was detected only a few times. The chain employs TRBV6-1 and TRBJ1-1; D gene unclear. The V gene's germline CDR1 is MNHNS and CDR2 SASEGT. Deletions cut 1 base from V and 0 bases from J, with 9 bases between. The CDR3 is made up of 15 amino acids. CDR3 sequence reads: CASSEGRLMNTEAFF. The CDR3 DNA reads TGTGCCAGCAGTGAAGGGAGGCTAATGAACACTGAAGCTTTCTTT.

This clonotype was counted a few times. The CDR3 region is CASSLITGGFSGYTF. CDR3 in DNA: TGTGCCAGCAGCTTAATTACAGGGGGTTTCTCTGGCTACACCTTC. The rearrangement links TRBV7-2 to TRBJ1-2; 8 bases map to TRBD1. V shed 2 bases and J 7 bases; nucleotides not matched to a gene: 9. Germline V lookup: CDR1 SGHTA, CDR2 FQGNSA. This CDR3 spans 15 amino acids.

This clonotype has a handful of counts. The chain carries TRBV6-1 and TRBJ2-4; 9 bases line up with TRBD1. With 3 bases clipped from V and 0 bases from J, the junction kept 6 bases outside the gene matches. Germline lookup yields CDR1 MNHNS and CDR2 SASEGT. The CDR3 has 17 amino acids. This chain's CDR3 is CASSEVGQGIAKNIQYF. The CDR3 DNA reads TGTGCCAGCAGTGAGGTCGGACAGGGGATAGCCAAAAACATTCAGTACTTC.

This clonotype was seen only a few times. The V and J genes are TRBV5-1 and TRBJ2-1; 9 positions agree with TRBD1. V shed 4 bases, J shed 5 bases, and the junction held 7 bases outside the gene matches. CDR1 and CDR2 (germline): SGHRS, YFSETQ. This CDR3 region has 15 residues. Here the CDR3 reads CASSPYRDRDNEQFF. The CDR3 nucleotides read TGCGCCAGCAGCCCCTACCGGGACAGGGACAATGAGCAGTTCTTC.

CDR3 loop: CSARVVSSYEQYF. The CDR3 DNA follows: TGCAGTGCTAGAGTGGTCAGTTCCTACGAGCAGTACTTC. The chain joins TRBV20-1 to TRBJ2-7; D not resolved. V was clipped by 1 base and J by 1 base, with 8 bases between them. The germline V gene encodes CDR1 DFQATT and CDR2 SNEGSKA (reference sequence). This CDR3 region has 13 residues.

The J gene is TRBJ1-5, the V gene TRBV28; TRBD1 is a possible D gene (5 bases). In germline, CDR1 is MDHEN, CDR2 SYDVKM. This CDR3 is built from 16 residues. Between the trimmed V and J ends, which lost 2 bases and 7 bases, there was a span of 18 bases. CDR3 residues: CASSLIFIGAGQPQHF. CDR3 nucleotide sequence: TGTGCCAGCAGTTTAATCTTTATAGGGGCGGGACAGCCCCAGCATTTT.

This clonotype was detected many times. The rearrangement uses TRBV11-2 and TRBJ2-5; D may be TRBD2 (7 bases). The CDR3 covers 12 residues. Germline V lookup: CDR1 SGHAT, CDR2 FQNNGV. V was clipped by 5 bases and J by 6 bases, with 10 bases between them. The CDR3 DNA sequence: TGTGCCAGCAGCGTGGGGGGGCAGACCCAGTACTTC. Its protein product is CASSVGGQTQYF.

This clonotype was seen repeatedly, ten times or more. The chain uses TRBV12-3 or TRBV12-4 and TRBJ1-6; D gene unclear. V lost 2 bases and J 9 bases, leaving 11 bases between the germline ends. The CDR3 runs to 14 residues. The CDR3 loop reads CASSLMGRGSPLHF. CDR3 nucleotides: TGTGCCAGCAGTTTAATGGGTCGGGGTTCACCCCTCCACTTT.

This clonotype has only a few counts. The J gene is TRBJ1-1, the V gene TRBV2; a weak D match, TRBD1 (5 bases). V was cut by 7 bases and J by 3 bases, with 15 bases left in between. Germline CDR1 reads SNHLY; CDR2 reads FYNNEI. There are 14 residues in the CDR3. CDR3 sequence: CASIIGVEDTEAFF. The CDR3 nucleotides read TGTGCCAGCATAATAGGGGTAGAGGACACTGAAGCTTTCTTT.

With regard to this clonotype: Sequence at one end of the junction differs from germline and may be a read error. Here the CDR3 reads CASLGQVANYGYTF. The CDR3 DNA is TGCGCCAGCCTGGGACAGGTTGCTAACTATGGCTACACCTTC. The chain employs TRBV6-9 and TRBJ1-2; 8 positions match TRBD1. Germline CDR1 and CDR2: MNHGY and SVAAGI. The length of the CDR3 is 14 residues.